This T cell receptor beta chain was profiled in a study of T cell responses to AZD1222 COVID-19 vaccine. Overall study: Pooling was applied to second doses at about 4 or about 12 weeks.

Study conclusions and caveats: No repertoire was sampled before or during the peak T cell response, only after it. Mostly white British, mostly female donors; authors suggested clonal diversity may be underestimated.

Of note for this clone: Antigen unknown.

Repertoires were generated with immunoSEQ multiplex PCR, while TCRdb's copy carries only in-frame clones and drops some. Among 95,000 to 150,000 clones, under 90% were seen once, and the ten largest hold more than 6.5%. This TCR was recovered from an adult in good health. The material sequenced was peripheral blood, taken on day 0 of AZD1222 vaccination.

For the CDR3, the DNA is TGTGCCAGTAGTGCCCGGGAGGATTCACCCCTCCACTTT. Protein product: CASSAREDSPLHF. V usage is TRBV19 and J usage is TRBJ1-6; D gene unclear. Germline V gene lookup returns CDR1 LNHDA and CDR2 SQIVND (reference sequence). The CDR3 is made up of 13 amino acids. With 5 bases removed from V and 8 bases from J, the gap between germline ends came to 10 bases.